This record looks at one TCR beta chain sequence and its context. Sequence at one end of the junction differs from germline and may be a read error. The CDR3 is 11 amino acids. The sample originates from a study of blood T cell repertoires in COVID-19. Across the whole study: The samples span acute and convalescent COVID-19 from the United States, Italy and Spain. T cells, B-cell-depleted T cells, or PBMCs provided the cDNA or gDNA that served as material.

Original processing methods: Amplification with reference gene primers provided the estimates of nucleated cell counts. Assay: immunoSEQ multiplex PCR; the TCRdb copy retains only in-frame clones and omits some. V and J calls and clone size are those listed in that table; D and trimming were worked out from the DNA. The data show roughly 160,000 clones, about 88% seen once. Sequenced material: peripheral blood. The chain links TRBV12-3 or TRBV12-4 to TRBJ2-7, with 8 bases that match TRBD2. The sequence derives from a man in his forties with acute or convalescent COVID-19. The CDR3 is CASSQGLVPDF. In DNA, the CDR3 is TGTGCCAGCAGTCAGGGACTAGTCCCCGACTTC.